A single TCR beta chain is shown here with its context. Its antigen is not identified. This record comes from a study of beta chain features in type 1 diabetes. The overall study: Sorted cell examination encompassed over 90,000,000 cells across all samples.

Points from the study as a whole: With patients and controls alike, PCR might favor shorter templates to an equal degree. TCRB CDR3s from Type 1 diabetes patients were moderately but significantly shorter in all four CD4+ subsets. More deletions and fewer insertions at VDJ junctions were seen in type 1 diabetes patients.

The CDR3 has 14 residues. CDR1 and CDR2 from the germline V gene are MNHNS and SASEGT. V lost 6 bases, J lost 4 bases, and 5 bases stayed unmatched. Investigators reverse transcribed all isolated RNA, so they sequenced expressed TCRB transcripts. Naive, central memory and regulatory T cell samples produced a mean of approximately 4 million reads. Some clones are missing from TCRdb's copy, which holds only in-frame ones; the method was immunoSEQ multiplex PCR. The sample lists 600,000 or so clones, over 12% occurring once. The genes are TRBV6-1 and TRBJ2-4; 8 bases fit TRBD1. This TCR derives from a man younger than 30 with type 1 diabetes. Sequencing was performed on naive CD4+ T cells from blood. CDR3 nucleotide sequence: TGTGCCAGCAGCCAGGGGGCATCAAAAAACATTCAGTACTTC. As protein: CASSQGASKNIQYF.